The T cell receptor (beta chain) under discussion was sequenced for a study of blood T cell repertoires in COVID-19. CDR1 SEHNR and CDR2 FQNEAQ come from the germline V gene (reference sequence). This CDR3 contains 16 residues. Trimming removed 5 bases from V and 6 bases from J; junction bases left unmatched: 15. Libraries were prepared by immunoSEQ multiplex PCR; TCRdb keeps only in-frame clonotypes and omits some of them. This table has 150,000 to 200,000 clones, about 90% appearing once. Participants had their cohort set by participant-reported clinical history. The sequencing sample was made of PBMCs or T cells enriched from blood (not recorded which). The V and J genes are TRBV7-9 and TRBJ2-7, with TRBD1 matching over 8 bases. This clonotype was sampled from a human donor with acute COVID-19. The donor label of this sample is uncertain. CDR3 DNA sequence: TGTGCCAGCAGCCTGACAGGGGATCCGGATAAGGGCGAGCAGTACTTC. This gives the protein CASSLTGDPDKGEQYF.